A single sample gave rise to the 27 T cell receptor beta chains below, sequenced in a study of blood T cell repertoires in COVID-19. Assay used: immunoSEQ multiplex PCR; TCRdb lists only in-frame clones, some missing. Here the sample spans more than 350,000 clones, around 87% being singletons. Sequenced input: peripheral blood. The receptor source for this set is a woman under 40 with COVID-19, enrolled during active disease.

This rearrangement joins TRBV28 to TRBJ2-3; D remains unclear. The CDR3 totals 15 residues. The germline V gene has CDR1 MDHEN and CDR2 SYDVKM. The V end lost 8 bases, the J end lost 2 bases, and 17 bases lay between the germline ends. CDR3 sequence reads: CASSTRGDNTDTQYF. For the CDR3, the DNA is TGTGCCAGCTCAACTCGCGGAGATAACACAGATACGCAGTATTTT.

The chain carries TRBV15 and TRBJ2-5, with 7 bases aligning to TRBD1. V was pared by 0 bases and J by 2 bases, with 6 bases of the junction left unmatched. CDR1 LNHNV and CDR2 YYDKDF come from the germline V gene (reference sequence). The CDR3 contains 16 residues. The CDR3 spells CATSRDAPGGQETQYF. For the CDR3, the DNA is TGTGCCACCAGCAGAGATGCCCCAGGGGGTCAAGAGACCCAGTACTTC.

J is TRBJ2-3 and V is TRBV12-3 or TRBV12-4, with D possibly matching TRBD2 (6 bases). There are 12 residues in the CDR3. V lost 7 bases to trimming and J lost 10 bases, with 15 bases between them. The CDR3 coding sequence is TGTGCCAGCACCCCGGGGGAGTCGGCGCAGTATTTT. This translates into CASTPGESAQYF.

A single count supports this clone. The chain recombines TRBV6-5 with TRBJ2-2, with 7 positions matching TRBD2. The germline V gene encodes CDR1 MNHEY and CDR2 SVGAGI. The V gene end was trimmed by 0 bases and the J gene end by 6 bases; junction bases not matched to a gene: 4. The CDR3 runs 15 residues. The CDR3 sequence is CASSYSRLAAGELFF. The CDR3 DNA is TGTGCCAGCAGTTACTCGAGGCTAGCGGCCGGGGAGCTGTTTTTT.

The chain employs TRBV7-6 and TRBJ2-7; a possible D gene is TRBD1 (6 bases). The V gene's germline CDR1 is SGHVS and CDR2 FNYEAQ. The ends were cut back, 1 base at V and 4 bases at J, with 11 bases in the middle. The CDR3 is 14 residues long. DNA for the CDR3: TGTGCCAGCAGCTTAGGTGGGACAACGTACGAGCAGTACTTC. Its protein product is CASSLGGTTYEQYF.

The chain combines TRBV21-1 with TRBJ1-5; the DNA was not compared with TRBD1, the D call given in the table. TRBV21-1 is a pseudogene. This CDR3 has 14 residues. The DNA for the CDR3 is TGTGCCAGCAGCTCCGACAGGCGAGATCAGCCCCAGCATTTT. It codes for CASSSDRRDQPQHF.

J is TRBJ2-2 and V is TRBV7-2; D not certain. CDR1 and CDR2 (germline): SGHTA, FQGNSA. The CDR3 length is 14 residues. With 5 bases removed from V and 6 bases from J, the gap between germline ends came to 13 bases. The CDR3 loop is CASSREAPSGELFF. In DNA, the CDR3 is TGTGCCAGCAGCAGAGAGGCCCCCTCCGGGGAGCTGTTTTTT.

The V call is TRBV7-9, the J call TRBJ2-1; D perhaps matches TRBD2 (6 bases). This CDR3 region has 15 residues. V dropped 5 bases and J dropped 0 bases, with 11 bases sitting between them. CDR1 is SEHNR, CDR2 FQNEAQ, per germline (reference sequence). CDR3 in DNA: TGTGCCAGCAGCCTTAGCGGAACCTCCTACAATGAGCAGTTCTTC. Its protein is CASSLSGTSYNEQFF.

This chain links TRBV10-1 with TRBJ2-1; 11 nucleotides line up with TRBD2. The germline CDR1 and CDR2 sequences are WNHNN and SYGVQD (reference sequence). CDR3 size: 14 residues. Losses at the gene ends were 6 bases for V and 9 bases for J; bases not matched to a gene: 7. CDR3 bases: TGCGCCAGCAGGGAAGGACTAGCGGGTGGTGAGCAGTTCTTC. Protein: CASREGLAGGEQFF.

The V and J genes are TRBV5-4 and TRBJ2-3; possible D gene TRBD2, 6 bases. This CDR3 is built from 15 residues. Germline V gives CDR1 SGHNT, CDR2 YYREEE (reference sequence). Trimming took off 2 bases at V and 3 bases at J, with 13 bases between the two ends. CDR3 protein: CASSFTGVVTDTQYF. The CDR3 coding sequence is TGTGCCAGCAGCTTTACGGGAGTGGTGACAGATACGCAGTATTTT.

The genes are TRBV2 and TRBJ1-5; D remains unclear. Per germline, CDR1 SNHLY and CDR2 FYNNEI. Trimming left V 0 bases short and J 9 bases short, with 15 bases between. The CDR3 is made up of 15 amino acids. The CDR3 sequence: CASSEAPTAGGPQHF. CDR3 DNA: TGTGCCAGCAGTGAAGCCCCTACGGCGGGAGGGCCCCAGCATTTT.

The rearrangement joins TRBV5-1 to TRBJ1-1; D perhaps matches TRBD1 (6 bases). V lost 3 bases, J lost 1 base, and 10 bases lay in between. The V gene's germline CDR1 is SGHRS and CDR2 YFSETQ. This CDR3 spans 14 amino acids. This chain's CDR3 is CASSSQDRNTEAFF. The CDR3 bases are TGCGCCAGCAGCTCCCAGGACAGGAACACTGAAGCTTTCTTT.

This rearrangement joins TRBV7-2 to TRBJ2-1; tentative D call: TRBD2 (6 bases). There are 15 residues in the CDR3. Germline lookup yields CDR1 SGHTA and CDR2 FQGNSA. Trimming shortened V by 7 bases and J by 1 base, and 14 bases separated the two germline ends. CDR3 in DNA: TGTGCCAGCAACCTGGGACTCCGTTCCTACAATGAGCAGTTCTTC. Encoded protein: CASNLGLRSYNEQFF.

V and J are TRBV2 and TRBJ2-7, with D possibly matching TRBD2 (6 bases). Deletions cut 7 bases from V and 0 bases from J, with 13 bases between. The CDR3 is 14 amino acids. Germline-derived CDR1 and CDR2 are SNHLY and FYNNEI. The CDR3 nucleotides read TGTGCCAGCAACATGGGACTGCTCTCCTACGAGCAGTACTTC. Protein sequence: CASNMGLLSYEQYF.

V usage is TRBV30 and J usage is TRBJ2-7; 10 bases match TRBD1. Germline V gives CDR1 GTSNPN, CDR2 SVGIG (reference sequence). The CDR3 is 13 residues long. As DNA, the CDR3 is TGTGCATCCACCCGGGACAGGGGAGCGGAGCAGTACTTC. The encoded protein is CASTRDRGAEQYF.

Only one count was recorded for this clone. The CDR3: CASSSGAQSEKLFF. DNA for the CDR3: TGCGCCAGCAGCTCGGGAGCCCAGAGTGAAAAACTGTTTTTT. The chain combines TRBV5-1 with TRBJ1-4, with no clear D. CDR1 is SGHRS and CDR2 is YFSETQ in the germline V gene. V was clipped by 3 bases and J by 7 bases, with 13 bases between them. This CDR3 has 14 amino acids.

This chain uses TRBV18 with TRBJ1-5; D may be TRBD1 (6 bases). Trimming took 4 bases from V and 3 from J, leaving 10 bases between them. CDR3 size: 14 residues. Germline CDR1 reads KGHSH; CDR2 reads LQKENI. This CDR3 is CASSHGQSNQPQHF. CDR3 DNA: TGTGCCAGCTCACATGGACAGTCCAATCAGCCCCAGCATTTT.

V is TRBV10-3 and J is TRBJ2-2; possibly TRBD2 for D (7 bases). This CDR3 has 17 amino acids. CDR1 and CDR2 (germline): ENHRY, SYGVKD. V was trimmed by 6 bases and J by 3 bases, leaving 20 bases between them. CDR3 coding DNA: TGTGCCATCAGGAAGTCAGGGGCGGGGGCTTACACCGGGGAGCTGTTTTTT. Translating gives CAIRKSGAGAYTGELFF.

The chain links TRBV24-1 to TRBJ1-2; D is undetermined. Germline V gene data show CDR1 as KGHDR and CDR2 as SFDVKD. V was trimmed by 4 bases and J by 8 bases, leaving 13 bases between them. The CDR3 contains 13 residues. CDR3 nucleotide sequence: TGTGCCACCAGTGAACTTGAATCAGGAGGCTACACCTTC. The encoded protein is CATSELESGGYTF.

This rearrangement joins TRBV28 to TRBJ2-7, with a possible D match to TRBD1 (5 bases). CDR3 length equals 13 residues. CDR1 MDHEN and CDR2 SYDVKM come from the germline V gene. V was shortened by 2 bases and J by 5 bases, with 10 bases between the two germline ends. CDR3 nucleotides: TGTGCCAGCAGTTTACCTCAGGGCCACGAGCAGTACTTC. Translation gives CASSLPQGHEQYF.

This clone has more than one count but fewer than ten. The rearrangement links TRBV19 to TRBJ2-4; D remains ambiguous. This CDR3 contains 12 residues. Trimming shortened V by 4 bases and J by 5 bases, and 6 bases separated the two germline ends. Germline assignment: CDR1 LNHDA and CDR2 SQIVND (reference sequence). DNA for the CDR3: TGTGCCAGTAGTAGCGTAGAAAACATTCAGTACTTC. The encoded protein is CASSSVENIQYF. Filled out from reference TRBV19 and TRBJ2-4, the complete variable domain reads DGGITQSPKYLFRKEGQNVTLSCEQNLNHDAMYWYRQDPGQGLRLIYYSQIVNDFQKGDIAEGYSVSREKKESFPLTVTSAQKNPTAFYLCASSSVENIQYFGAGTRLSVL.

This rearrangement joins TRBV6-5 to TRBJ2-2; 7 bases fit TRBD1. This CDR3 is built from 15 residues. CDR1 MNHEY and CDR2 SVGAGI come from the germline V gene. V lost 6 bases and J lost 1; bases outside the gene matches: 5. DNA of the CDR3: TGTGCCAGCAGCCCCGGGACAGAGAACACCGGGGAGCTGTTTTTT. This gives the protein CASSPGTENTGELFF.

The chain has TRBV5-1 and TRBJ2-1; a possible D gene is TRBD1 (6 bases). The CDR3 consists of 11 residues. From germline, CDR1 is SGHRS and CDR2 YFSETQ. V lost 8 bases and J 8 bases, leaving 11 bases between the germline ends. As DNA, the CDR3 is TGCGCCAGTGGGACAATCGATGAGCAGTTCTTC. It translates to CASGTIDEQFF.

This clone was seen at least ten times. The chain uses TRBV7-6 and TRBJ2-7, with 11 bases that match TRBD2. This CDR3 has 15 amino acids. V shed 5 bases and J 5 bases; nucleotides not matched to a gene: 8. CDR1 SGHVS and CDR2 FNYEAQ come from the germline V gene. In nucleotides, the CDR3 is TGTGCCAGCAGCCTAACTAGCGGGAGCGGGCACGAGCAGTACTTC. Amino acids: CASSLTSGSGHEQYF.

The chain employs TRBV5-4 and TRBJ2-5; D call uncertain. V shed 1 base and J shed 4 bases, with 14 bases lying between them. There are 15 residues in the CDR3. The V gene's germline CDR1 is SGHNT and CDR2 YYREEE (reference sequence). The CDR3 sequence: CASSLLVGPGETQYF. CDR3 sequence (DNA): TGTGCCAGCAGCTTGTTGGTAGGCCCAGGAGAGACCCAGTACTTC.

The chain has TRBV4-1 and TRBJ2-7; 12 bases match TRBD2. Trimming removed 3 bases from V and 5 bases from J; junction bases left unmatched: 5. The CDR3 contains 15 residues. Germline V gene data show CDR1 as MGHRA and CDR2 as YSYEKL. The CDR3 nucleotides are TGCGCCAGCAGCCAGCCGACTAGCGGGAGAAACGAGCAGTACTTC. This sequence encodes CASSQPTSGRNEQYF.

This clone was found a few times. The chain uses TRBV12-5 and TRBJ2-3; 7 positions match TRBD1. CDR1 is LGHNT and CDR2 is FRNRAP in the germline V gene. This CDR3 comprises 18 residues. The ends lost 3 bases at V and 0 bases at J; junction bases unmatched: 12. CDR3 amino acids: CASGFTFDGTVSTDTQYF. The CDR3 DNA sequence: TGTGCTAGTGGTTTTACGTTCGACGGGACAGTAAGCACAGATACGCAGTATTTT.